These 6 T cell receptor beta chains were sequenced from one sample in a study of blood T cells in healthy people across ages. PCR was performed a second time for 7 to 11 cycles using a sample-barcoded 5' primer and a J-beta primer mix. TCRdb reanalysed the 5' RACE reads using MiXCR and keeps one entry per CDR3 protein. The repertoire consists of about 830,000 distinct CDR3 sequences, with about 59% occurring once and the leading ten covering 25% to 35%. Sequencing was performed on blood. The origin of the receptors is a man younger than 40 in good health.

The gene calls are TRBV7-9 and TRBJ2-6, with D possibly matching TRBD1 (6 bases). The V gene's germline CDR1 is SEHNR and CDR2 FQNEAQ (reference sequence). This CDR3 has 17 residues. The V end lost 1 base, the J end lost 3 bases, and 13 bases lay between the germline ends. The CDR3 DNA reads as TGTGCCAGCAGCTTAGGCCACGCAGGGGTTGGGGCCAACGTCCTGACTTTC. Its protein product is CASSLGHAGVGANVLTF.

This clonotype came up a few times. Sequence at one end of the junction differs from germline and may be a read error. The V gene is TRBV18, the J gene TRBJ2-7; 8 bases map to TRBD1. CDR1 is KGHSH, CDR2 LQKENI, per germline. The CDR3 contains 15 residues. The CDR3 loop is CASSPGTGPGYGQYF. CDR3 DNA: TGTGCCAGCTCACCCGGGACAGGTCCTGGCTACGGGCAGTACTTC.

In its sample, this clonotype was seen a few times. The chain joins TRBV7-2 to TRBJ2-3; D tentatively reads TRBD1 or TRBD2 (5 bases each). CDR3 length: 16 residues. CDR1 SGHTA and CDR2 FQGNSA come from the germline V gene. Trimming shortened V by 4 bases and J by 2 bases, and 16 bases separated the two germline ends. The CDR3, as DNA: TGTGCCAGCAGCTCTATACTGAGGGACCCCACAGATACGCAGTATTTT. Its protein is CASSSILRDPTDTQYF.

A few counts support this clonotype. The CDR3 DNA is TGCAGTGCTAGAAGGGCTAGCGGGAGATACAATGAGCAGTTCTTC. Amino acid sequence: CSARRASGRYNEQFF. The chain links TRBV20-1 to TRBJ2-1; TRBD2 aligns across 10 bases. Germline V CDR1 and CDR2: DFQATT, SNEGSKA (reference sequence). V lost 2 bases to trimming and J lost 4 bases; unmatched junction nucleotides: 5. The CDR3 loop spans 15 amino acids.

CDR3 sequence (DNA): TGTGCCAGCAGTTTAGCGAGCAGGGCCACTGAAGCTTTCTTT. This codes for CASSLASRATEAFF. The V call is TRBV27, the J call TRBJ1-1; D is perhaps TRBD1 (5 bases). In germline, CDR1 is MNHEY, CDR2 SMNVEV (reference sequence). Trimming pared 2 bases from V and 4 bases from J, leaving 11 bases between. This CDR3 comprises 14 residues.

The rearrangement joins TRBV6-2 or TRBV6-3 to TRBJ2-5; D is unclear. The J call may be incorrect, as the DNA end agrees better with TRBJ2-7. Germline V CDR1 and CDR2: MNHEY, SVGEGT. CDR3 length: 11 amino acids. The CDR3 DNA is TGTGCCAGCATAGGCGTTCACGAGCAGTACTTC. The encoded protein is CASIGVHEQYF.